This is a list of T cell receptor beta chains from one sample in a study of OX40 agonist ivuxolimab in advanced cancers. Data came from immunoSEQ multiplex PCR; TCRdb stores just in-frame clones and leaves some out. Of some 64,000 clones in the sample, about 93% are singletons; the top ten hold around 25%. The material was CD4+ or CD8+ T cells sorted from blood, obtained in a trial of the OX40 agonist ivuxolimab. The receptors were sampled from an adult with an advanced solid tumor such as melanoma, head and neck, liver or kidney cancer. CDR3s include the opening cysteine and the closing phenylalanine or tryptophan. The D gene is left open where the match is weak. Only some rows state a clone size, as once, few, many or a class for expanded clones.

j_gene: TRBJ2-7; v_gene: TRBV6-6; abundance: NA; d_gene: NA; CDR3nt: TGTGCCAGCAGTTACGGCCTCATGCCCTACGAGCAGTACTTC; CDR3aa: CASSYGLMPYEQYF
j_gene: TRBJ2-5; v_gene: TRBV9; abundance: NA; d_gene: TRBD2; CDR3nt: TGTGCCAGCAGCGTATCGGGAGGAGGCCAAGAGACCCAGTACTTC; CDR3aa: CASSVSGGGQETQYF
j_gene: TRBJ1-4; v_gene: TRBV2; abundance: NA; d_gene: NA; CDR3nt: TGTGCCAGCAGTGATCCCGGGACTCCCGATGAAAAACTGTTTTTT; CDR3aa: CASSDPGTPDEKLFF
j_gene: TRBJ1-2; v_gene: TRBV15; abundance: NA; d_gene: TRBD1; CDR3nt: TGTGCCACCAGCCCTATAGCGACAGGGCCCTTTTTCTATGGCTACACCTTC; CDR3aa: CATSPIATGPFFYGYTF
j_gene: TRBJ2-7; v_gene: TRBV5-6; abundance: once; d_gene: NA; CDR3nt: TGTGCCAGCAGCTTGGTCCGGGCCGAGCAGTACTTC; CDR3aa: CASSLVRAEQYF
j_gene: TRBJ1-5; v_gene: TRBV27; abundance: NA; d_gene: NA; CDR3nt: TGTGCCAGCAGGCAAGGGTCTAGCAATCAGCCCCAGCATTTT; CDR3aa: CASRQGSSNQPQHF
j_gene: TRBJ1-1; v_gene: TRBV9; abundance: medium-sized; d_gene: NA; CDR3nt: TGTGCCAGCAGCGTAGGTACAGGGAAAGCTTTCTTT; CDR3aa: CASSVGTGKAFF
j_gene: TRBJ2-5; v_gene: TRBV27; abundance: NA; d_gene: TRBD2; CDR3nt: TGTGCCAGCAGTTTGCGGGGGGCAGGGGAGACCCAGTACTTC; CDR3aa: CASSLRGAGETQYF
j_gene: TRBJ2-7; v_gene: TRBV5-6; abundance: NA; d_gene: TRBD2; CDR3nt: TGTGCCAGCAGGTCACTAGCGGGGGACTCCTACGAGCAGTACTTC; CDR3aa: CASRSLAGDSYEQYF
j_gene: TRBJ2-7; v_gene: TRBV19; abundance: NA; d_gene: TRBD1; CDR3nt: TGTGCCAGCGGGACAGGGTACTTCGAGCAGTACTTC; CDR3aa: CASGTGYFEQYF
j_gene: TRBJ2-1; v_gene: TRBV9; abundance: NA; d_gene: TRBD2; CDR3nt: TGTGCCAGCAGCGGAGCGGGAGGGCCAGATGAGCAGTTCTTC; CDR3aa: CASSGAGGPDEQFF
j_gene: TRBJ2-7; v_gene: TRBV29-1; abundance: NA; d_gene: NA; CDR3nt: TGCAGCGTTGTAAGCCAGGGTTCCCACGAGCAGTACTTC; CDR3aa: CSVVSQGSHEQYF
j_gene: TRBJ2-7; v_gene: TRBV9; abundance: NA; d_gene: NA; CDR3nt: TGTGCCAGCAGCACCTCCGACGGAGTAGACTACGAGCAGTACTTC; CDR3aa: CASSTSDGVDYEQYF
j_gene: TRBJ1-2; v_gene: TRBV28; abundance: NA; d_gene: TRBD1; CDR3nt: TGTGCCAGCATTGGGACAGGGGCGGATGGCTACACCTTC; CDR3aa: CASIGTGADGYTF
j_gene: TRBJ2-7; v_gene: TRBV5-1; abundance: NA; d_gene: TRBD2; CDR3nt: TGCGCCAGCAGCTTGTCTCCTAGCGGGGCCTACGAGCAGTACTTC; CDR3aa: CASSLSPSGAYEQYF
j_gene: TRBJ2-3; v_gene: TRBV6-1; abundance: NA; d_gene: NA; CDR3nt: TGTGCCAGCAGTGAAGCGGGATGGGGGAGCACAGATACGCAGTATTTT; CDR3aa: CASSEAGWGSTDTQYF
j_gene: TRBJ1-5; v_gene: TRBV18; abundance: NA; d_gene: NA; CDR3nt: TGTGCCAGCTCACCCGGGGCCCTTGGCAATCAGCCCCAGCATTTT; CDR3aa: CASSPGALGNQPQHF
j_gene: TRBJ2-7; v_gene: TRBV18; abundance: NA; d_gene: NA; CDR3nt: TGTGCCAGCTCACCGGAGGGACTCCTACCGGGGGAGCAGTACTTC; CDR3aa: CASSPEGLLPGEQYF
j_gene: TRBJ2-7; v_gene: TRBV28; abundance: NA; d_gene: TRBD2; CDR3nt: TGTGCCAGCAGTTTTCCCACTAGCGGGATCGGGGAGCAGTACTTC; CDR3aa: CASSFPTSGIGEQYF
j_gene: TRBJ2-5; v_gene: TRBV20-1; abundance: once; d_gene: NA; CDR3nt: TGCAGTGCGCAAGGGGCGGAGACCCAGTACTTC; CDR3aa: CSAQGAETQYF
j_gene: TRBJ2-5; v_gene: TRBV15; abundance: NA; d_gene: TRBD1; CDR3nt: TGTGCCACCATGGGGACAGCCCCCTTAGAGCAGTACTTC; CDR3aa: CATMGTAPLEQYF
j_gene: TRBJ2-7; v_gene: TRBV6-5; abundance: once; d_gene: TRBD1; CDR3nt: TGTGCCAGCAGTTGGGACAGGGGCGTCTACGAGCAGTACTTC; CDR3aa: CASSWDRGVYEQYF
j_gene: TRBJ2-1; v_gene: TRBV29-1; abundance: NA; d_gene: NA; CDR3nt: TGCAGCGTTGAACCCAGACTAGTCGAAGAGCAGTTCTTC; CDR3aa: CSVEPRLVEEQFF
j_gene: TRBJ2-3; v_gene: TRBV28; abundance: once; d_gene: TRBD2; CDR3nt: TGTGCCAGCAGCGAGGGGCGGGAGTCGGCCCCGGATACCAGCACAGATACGCAGTATTTT; CDR3aa: CASSEGRESAPDTSTDTQYF
j_gene: TRBJ1-3; v_gene: TRBV2; abundance: NA; d_gene: TRBD1; CDR3nt: TGTGCCAGCAGTGACCGGACAGGGCCTGGAAACACCATATATTTT; CDR3aa: CASSDRTGPGNTIYF
j_gene: TRBJ2-3; v_gene: TRBV9; abundance: NA; d_gene: TRBD2; CDR3nt: TGTGCCAGCAGCCCACACCTAGCGGGAGGTCCACGGGGGACAGATACGCAGTATTTT; CDR3aa: CASSPHLAGGPRGTDTQYF
j_gene: TRBJ2-1; v_gene: TRBV9; abundance: NA; d_gene: NA; CDR3nt: TGTGCCAGCAGCGTAGATAAGGAGTACAATGAGCAGTTCTTC; CDR3aa: CASSVDKEYNEQFF
j_gene: TRBJ1-1; v_gene: TRBV7-2; abundance: NA; d_gene: NA; CDR3nt: TGTGCCAGCAGCTTAGAGAGTGGCAGACTCAACACTGAAGCTTTCTTT; CDR3aa: CASSLESGRLNTEAFF
j_gene: TRBJ1-2; v_gene: TRBV29-1; abundance: NA; d_gene: NA; CDR3nt: TGCAGCGTTGTACGACCCGAGGGCTCCTATGGCTACACCTTC; CDR3aa: CSVVRPEGSYGYTF
j_gene: TRBJ2-1; v_gene: TRBV7-3; abundance: NA; d_gene: TRBD2; CDR3nt: TGTGCCAGCAGCTTAGCGGGAGGGTCAAATGAGCAGTTCTTC; CDR3aa: CASSLAGGSNEQFF
j_gene: TRBJ2-7; v_gene: TRBV5-5; abundance: NA; d_gene: TRBD2; CDR3nt: TGTGCCAGCAGCTTGGTTGGCGGCAGCGGGAACGAGCAGTACTTC; CDR3aa: CASSLVGGSGNEQYF
j_gene: TRBJ2-7; v_gene: TRBV7-6; abundance: NA; d_gene: NA; CDR3nt: TGTGCCAGCAGCTTGACTGGGACATCGGCCGAGCAGTACTTC; CDR3aa: CASSLTGTSAEQYF
j_gene: TRBJ2-1; v_gene: TRBV11-1; abundance: NA; d_gene: TRBD2; CDR3nt: TGTGCCAGCAGCTTAGGGACCGCGGGAGGGCCCTACAATGAGCAGTTCTTC; CDR3aa: CASSLGTAGGPYNEQFF
j_gene: TRBJ2-1; v_gene: TRBV6-5; abundance: NA; d_gene: NA; CDR3nt: TGTGCCAGCAGTCAGCGGAACAATGAGCAGTTCTTC; CDR3aa: CASSQRNNEQFF
j_gene: TRBJ1-2; v_gene: TRBV27; abundance: NA; d_gene: TRBD1; CDR3nt: TGTGCCAGCAGTATTACCGGGACAGGACGTCGTGGCTACACCTTC; CDR3aa: CASSITGTGRRGYTF
j_gene: TRBJ2-7; v_gene: TRBV29-1; abundance: NA; d_gene: NA; CDR3nt: TGCAGCGGTATGACTAGTACCTACGAGCAGTACTTC; CDR3aa: CSGMTSTYEQYF
j_gene: TRBJ2-1; v_gene: TRBV9; abundance: NA; d_gene: TRBD1; CDR3nt: TGTGCCAGCAGCGGACGACAGGGCGTAGGACAGTTCTTC; CDR3aa: CASSGRQGVGQFF
j_gene: TRBJ2-3; v_gene: TRBV7-6; abundance: NA; d_gene: NA; CDR3nt: TGTGCCAGCAGCTTAGCGGGGGCCACAGATACGCAGTATTTT; CDR3aa: CASSLAGATDTQYF
j_gene: TRBJ2-5; v_gene: TRBV19; abundance: NA; d_gene: NA; CDR3nt: TGTGCCAGTAGTATGCAAGGGAGCGGAAAGACCCAGTACTTC; CDR3aa: CASSMQGSGKTQYF
j_gene: TRBJ2-7; v_gene: TRBV29-1; abundance: NA; d_gene: TRBD1; CDR3nt: TGCAGCGCCCTGGGACAGGGGGCCTACGAGCAGTACTTC; CDR3aa: CSALGQGAYEQYF
j_gene: TRBJ1-1; v_gene: TRBV4-1; abundance: NA; d_gene: NA; CDR3nt: TGCGCCAGCAGCCAAGAGCCGCACGGTAACACTGAAGCTTTCTTT; CDR3aa: CASSQEPHGNTEAFF
j_gene: TRBJ2-7; v_gene: TRBV4-3; abundance: NA; d_gene: NA; CDR3nt: TGCGCCAGCAGCCAAGAGGGCGGGGACTACGAGCAGTACTTC; CDR3aa: CASSQEGGDYEQYF
j_gene: TRBJ2-1; v_gene: TRBV7-9; abundance: NA; d_gene: NA; CDR3nt: TGTGCCAGCAGCCAAACGGGGGATGAGCAGTTCTTC; CDR3aa: CASSQTGDEQFF
j_gene: TRBJ1-5; v_gene: TRBV10-3; abundance: once; d_gene: TRBD1; CDR3nt: TGTGCCATCAGTGAGGTAAGGGACAGGGGAAATCAGCCCCAGCATTTT; CDR3aa: CAISEVRDRGNQPQHF
j_gene: TRBJ2-7; v_gene: TRBV27; abundance: NA; d_gene: TRBD1; CDR3nt: TGTGCCAGCAGTCTTCGGACAGGGACTTACGAGCAGTACTTC; CDR3aa: CASSLRTGTYEQYF
j_gene: TRBJ1-4; v_gene: TRBV7-9; abundance: NA; d_gene: NA; CDR3nt: TGTGCCAGCAGAAGACAGGCTGAAAAACTGTTTTTT; CDR3aa: CASRRQAEKLFF
j_gene: TRBJ2-7; v_gene: TRBV6-5; abundance: NA; d_gene: TRBD1; CDR3nt: TGTGCCAGCAGCCGCCCTGGGGGGACAGGGACCCAGCAGTACTTC; CDR3aa: CASSRPGGTGTQQYF
j_gene: TRBJ1-2; v_gene: TRBV5-5; abundance: NA; d_gene: TRBD1; CDR3nt: TGTGCCAGCAGCTACAACAGGGGAAACTATGGCTACACCTTC; CDR3aa: CASSYNRGNYGYTF
j_gene: TRBJ2-2; v_gene: TRBV9; abundance: NA; d_gene: NA; CDR3nt: TGTGCCAGCAGGTTGAACACCGGGGAGCTGTTTTTT; CDR3aa: CASRLNTGELFF
j_gene: TRBJ2-5; v_gene: TRBV11-2; abundance: NA; d_gene: NA; CDR3nt: TGTGCCAGCAGCCCGTTCCTAGGGGAGGAGGAGACCCAGTACTTC; CDR3aa: CASSPFLGEEETQYF
j_gene: TRBJ2-7; v_gene: TRBV7-6; abundance: once; d_gene: NA; CDR3nt: TGTGCCAGCAGCTTAGGCGCCTCCTACGAGCAGTACTTC; CDR3aa: CASSLGASYEQYF
j_gene: TRBJ1-1; v_gene: TRBV5-1; abundance: NA; d_gene: NA; CDR3nt: TGCGCCAGCAGTAATAACAGGGTCATGAACACTGAAGCTTTCTTT; CDR3aa: CASSNNRVMNTEAFF
j_gene: TRBJ2-1; v_gene: TRBV11-2; abundance: NA; d_gene: NA; CDR3nt: TGTGCCAGCAGCTTAGATGCACTAAATGAGCAGTTCTTC; CDR3aa: CASSLDALNEQFF
j_gene: TRBJ2-1; v_gene: TRBV7-9; abundance: NA; d_gene: NA; CDR3nt: TGTGCCAGCAGCTTAGGGGCCTGGAGTGAGCAGTTCTTC; CDR3aa: CASSLGAWSEQFF
j_gene: TRBJ2-4; v_gene: TRBV15; abundance: NA; d_gene: NA; CDR3nt: TGTGCCACCAGCAGAGAAGGGGGGAGCCTCAAAAACATTCAGTACTTC; CDR3aa: CATSREGGSLKNIQYF
j_gene: TRBJ2-1; v_gene: TRBV11-2; abundance: NA; d_gene: NA; CDR3nt: TGTGCCAGCAGTTTAGGGCGGCGTTCGTACAATGAGCAGTTCTTC; CDR3aa: CASSLGRRSYNEQFF
j_gene: TRBJ2-1; v_gene: TRBV5-1; abundance: NA; d_gene: TRBD2; CDR3nt: TGCGCCAGCAGCTTCGGGCTAGCGGGCTCCTACAATGAGCAGTTCTTC; CDR3aa: CASSFGLAGSYNEQFF
j_gene: TRBJ1-1; v_gene: TRBV15; abundance: NA; d_gene: NA; CDR3nt: TGTGCCACCAGCAGGGGGCAAGGAAACACTGAAGCTTTCTTT; CDR3aa: CATSRGQGNTEAFF
j_gene: TRBJ1-2; v_gene: TRBV5-1; abundance: NA; d_gene: TRBD1; CDR3nt: TGCGCCAGCAGGCCTCAGGGGGCTTGGGGCTATGGCTACACCTTC; CDR3aa: CASRPQGAWGYGYTF
j_gene: TRBJ1-4; v_gene: TRBV7-9; abundance: NA; d_gene: TRBD1; CDR3nt: TGTGCCAGCAGCTCTCAGGGGGCCCGGGGTCCAACTAATGAAAAACTGTTTTTT; CDR3aa: CASSSQGARGPTNEKLFF